Below are 9 T cell receptor beta chains sequenced from a single sample in a study of OX40 agonist ivuxolimab in advanced cancers. Data came from immunoSEQ multiplex PCR; TCRdb stores just in-frame clones and leaves some out. The sample contains approximately 70,000 clones, approximately 88% of which appear only once. The sequences come from CD4+ or CD8+ T cells sorted from blood, collected in a trial of the OX40 agonist ivuxolimab. These receptor sequences come from an adult with an advanced solid tumor such as melanoma, head and neck, liver or kidney cancer.

This chain links TRBV6-5 with TRBJ1-2, with D possibly being TRBD1 (5 bases). With 6 bases removed from V and 4 bases from J, the gap between germline ends came to 15 bases. The germline V gene encodes CDR1 MNHEY and CDR2 SVGAGI. This CDR3 has 14 amino acids. The CDR3 region is CASRTAAGTYGYTF. CDR3 bases: TGTGCCAGCAGAACCGCGGCAGGGACCTATGGCTACACCTTC.

This clone has only a few counts. The sample carries other DNA sequences with the same CDR3. V gene TRBV11-3 combines with J gene TRBJ1-2, with 7 positions matching TRBD1. J lost 4 bases, V lost 3 bases, and 2 bases had no gene match. The CDR3 totals 13 residues. CDR1 is SGHNT and CDR2 is YENEEA in the germline V gene. DNA of the CDR3: TGTGCCAGCAGCTTCGCAGGGGGCTATGGCTACACCTTC. This codes for CASSFAGGYGYTF.

J is TRBJ2-5 and V is TRBV7-9; a weak D match, TRBD1 (5 bases). The germline V gene has CDR1 SEHNR and CDR2 FQNEAQ (reference sequence). V was shortened by 6 bases and J by 5 bases, with 10 bases between the two germline ends. The CDR3 totals 12 residues. CDR3 bases: TGTGCCAGCAGTTCAGGGCGGGAGACCCAGTACTTC. Translated, it gives CASSSGRETQYF.

V gene TRBV28 combines with J gene TRBJ1-6, with D hard to call. The length of the CDR3 is 19 residues. The V end lost 3 bases, the J end lost 0 bases, and 18 bases lay between the germline ends. Germline-derived CDR1 and CDR2 are MDHEN and SYDVKM. The CDR3 loop is CASSFSQIRLSSYNSPLHF. In DNA, the CDR3 is TGTGCCAGCAGTTTTTCTCAAATAAGGTTGAGCTCCTATAATTCACCCCTCCACTTT.

The rearrangement uses TRBV28 and TRBJ2-3; a possible D gene is TRBD2 (5 bases). Looked up from germline, CDR1 is MDHEN and CDR2 is SYDVKM. The CDR3 is 16 amino acids. Trimming took 4 bases from V and 6 from J, leaving 20 bases between them. This CDR3 reads CASSSPGWGIGDTQYF. As DNA, the CDR3 is TGTGCCAGCAGTTCCCCGGGGTGGGGAATAGGCGATACGCAGTATTTT. The variable domain in full, completed from reference TRBV28 and TRBJ2-3, reads DVKVTQSSRYLVKRTGEKVFLECVQDMDHENMFWYRQDPGLGLRLIYFSYDVKMKEKGDIPEGYSVSREKKERFSLILESASTNQTSMYLCASSSPGWGIGDTQYFGPGTRLTVL.

This chain links TRBV2 with TRBJ2-1; 9 nucleotides line up with TRBD1. The length of the CDR3 is 15 residues. The germline V gene encodes CDR1 SNHLY and CDR2 FYNNEI. Germline trimming cut 5 bases from V and 5 bases from J; bases unmatched to any gene: 7. DNA of the CDR3: TGTGCCAGCAGTAAACAGGGGGCTTACGACAATGAGCAGTTCTTC. Translating gives CASSKQGAYDNEQFF. Looking up the rest from reference TRBV2 and TRBJ2-1 gives the full variable domain: EPEVTQTPSHQVTQMGQEVILRCVPISNHLYFYWYRQILGQKVEFLVSFYNNEISEKSEIFDDQFSVERPDGSNFTLKIRSTKLEDSAMYFCASSKQGAYDNEQFFGPGTRLTVL.

The rearrangement joins TRBV7-3 to TRBJ2-6, with D tentatively TRBD2 (6 bases). The CDR3 has 17 residues. V shed 2 bases and J shed 0 bases, with 11 bases lying between them. Germline V gene lookup returns CDR1 SGHTA and CDR2 FQGTGA. For the CDR3, the DNA is TGTGCCAGCAGCTTACGGGGGTCGGCCTCTGGGGCCAACGTCCTGACTTTC. As protein: CASSLRGSASGANVLTF.

The V and J genes are TRBV9 and TRBJ2-3; no firm D call. V dropped 0 bases and J dropped 0 bases, with 8 bases sitting between them. This CDR3 region has 15 residues. Germline V gene data show CDR1 as SGDLS and CDR2 as YYNGEE. CDR3 nucleotide sequence: TGTGCCAGCAGCGTAGAGACGTTTAGCACAGATACGCAGTATTTT. It codes for CASSVETFSTDTQYF. The complete variable domain, with remaining parts taken from reference TRBV9 and TRBJ2-3, reads DSGVTQTPKHLITATGQRVTLRCSPRSGDLSVYWYQQSLDQGLQFLIQYYNGEERAKGNILERFSAQQFPDLHSELNLSSLELGDSALYFCASSVETFSTDTQYFGPGTRLTVL.

The DNA for the CDR3 is TGTGCCAGCAGCCGCGTACGGGGGGGGGCGCCCAATGAGCAGTTCTTC. This translates into CASSRVRGGAPNEQFF. The gene calls are TRBV11-2 and TRBJ2-1; 8 bases match TRBD2. V trimming: 5 bases; J trimming: 6 bases; junction bases outside the gene matches: 12. The CDR3 length is 16 residues. The germline V gene has CDR1 SGHAT and CDR2 FQNNGV. Variable domain in full (rest from reference TRBV11-2 and TRBJ2-1): EAGVAQSPRYKIIEKRQSVAFWCNPISGHATLYWYQQILGQGPKLLIQFQNNGVVDDSQLPKDRFSAERLKGVDSTLKIQPAKLEDSAVYLCASSRVRGGAPNEQFFGPGTRLTVL.